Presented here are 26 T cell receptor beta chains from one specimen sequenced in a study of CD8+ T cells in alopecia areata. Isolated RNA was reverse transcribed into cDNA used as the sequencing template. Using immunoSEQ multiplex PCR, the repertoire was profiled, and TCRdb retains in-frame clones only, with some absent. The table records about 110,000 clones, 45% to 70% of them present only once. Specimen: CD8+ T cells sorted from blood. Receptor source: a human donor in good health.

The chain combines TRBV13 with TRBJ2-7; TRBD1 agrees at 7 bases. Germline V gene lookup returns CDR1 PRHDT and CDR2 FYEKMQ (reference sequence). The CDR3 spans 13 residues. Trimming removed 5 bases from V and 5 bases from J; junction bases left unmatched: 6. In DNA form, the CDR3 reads TGTGCCAGCAGCCTACAGGGGAGCGACGAGCAGTACTTC. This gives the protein CASSLQGSDEQYF.

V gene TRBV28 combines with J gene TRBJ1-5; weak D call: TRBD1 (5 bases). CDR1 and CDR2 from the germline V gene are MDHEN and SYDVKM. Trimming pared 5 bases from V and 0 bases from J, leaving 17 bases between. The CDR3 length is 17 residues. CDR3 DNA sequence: TGTGCCAGCAGTGGGGACCCAGCCTTCAATAGCAATCAGCCCCAGCATTTT. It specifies CASSGDPAFNSNQPQHF.

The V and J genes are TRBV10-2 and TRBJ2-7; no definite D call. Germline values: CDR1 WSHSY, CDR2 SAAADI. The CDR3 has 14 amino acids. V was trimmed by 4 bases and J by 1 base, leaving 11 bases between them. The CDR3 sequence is CASSGVTASYEQYF. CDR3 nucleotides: TGCGCCAGCAGTGGGGTGACGGCTTCCTACGAGCAGTACTTC.

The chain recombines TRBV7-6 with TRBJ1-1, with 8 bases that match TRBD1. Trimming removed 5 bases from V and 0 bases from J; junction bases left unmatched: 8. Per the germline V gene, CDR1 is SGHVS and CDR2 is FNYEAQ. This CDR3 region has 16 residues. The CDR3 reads CASSPPGGFMNTEAFF. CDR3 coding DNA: TGTGCCAGCAGCCCACCAGGGGGCTTCATGAACACTGAAGCTTTCTTT.

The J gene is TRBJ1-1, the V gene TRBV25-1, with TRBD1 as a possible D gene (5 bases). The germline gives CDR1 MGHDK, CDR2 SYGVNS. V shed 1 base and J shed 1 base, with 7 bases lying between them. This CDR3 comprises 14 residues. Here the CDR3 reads CASSESDRNTEAFF. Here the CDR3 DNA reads TGTGCCAGCAGTGAATCCGACAGGAACACTGAAGCTTTCTTT.

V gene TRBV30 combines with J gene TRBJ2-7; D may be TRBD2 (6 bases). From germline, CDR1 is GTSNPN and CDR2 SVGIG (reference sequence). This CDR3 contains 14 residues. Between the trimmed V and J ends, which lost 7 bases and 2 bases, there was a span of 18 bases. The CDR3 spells CASEAAGETYEQYF. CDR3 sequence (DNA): TGTGCCTCAGAGGCAGCGGGTGAGACCTACGAGCAGTACTTC.

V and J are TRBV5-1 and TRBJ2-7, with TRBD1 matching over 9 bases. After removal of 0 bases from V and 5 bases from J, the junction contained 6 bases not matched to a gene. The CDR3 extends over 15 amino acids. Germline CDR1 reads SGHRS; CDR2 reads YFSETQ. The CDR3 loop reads CASSLGRQGVNEQYF. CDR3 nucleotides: TGCGCCAGCAGCTTGGGTCGACAGGGGGTAAACGAGCAGTACTTC. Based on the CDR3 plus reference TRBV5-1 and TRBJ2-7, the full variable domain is KAGVTQTPRYLIKTRGQQVTLSCSPISGHRSVSWYQQTPGQGLQFLFEYFSETQRNKGNFPGRFSGRQFSNSRSEMNVSTLELGDSALYLCASSLGRQGVNEQYFGPGTRLTVT.

CDR3 sequence: CSVTQGGGGYTF. The CDR3, as DNA: TGCAGCGTTACGCAGGGAGGGGGTGGCTACACCTTC. The chain is built from TRBV29-1 and TRBJ1-2, with D perhaps matching TRBD1 (6 bases). This CDR3 comprises 12 residues. Trimming stripped 5 bases from V and 7 bases from J, with 14 bases between. Germline lookup yields CDR1 SQVTM and CDR2 ANQGSEA. Full variable domain (rest looked up from reference TRBV29-1 and TRBJ1-2): SAVISQKPSRDICQRGTSLTIQCQVDSQVTMMFWYRQQPGQSLTLIATANQGSEATYESGFVIDKFPISRPNLTFSTLTVSNMSPEDSSIYLCSVTQGGGGYTFGSGTRLTVV.

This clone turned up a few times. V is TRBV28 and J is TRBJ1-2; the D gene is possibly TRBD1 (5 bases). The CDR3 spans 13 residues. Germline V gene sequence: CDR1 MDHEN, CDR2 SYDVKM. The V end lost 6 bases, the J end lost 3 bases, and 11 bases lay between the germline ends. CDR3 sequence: CASSSDSYYGYTF. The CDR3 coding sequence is TGTGCCAGCAGCTCCGACAGCTACTATGGCTACACCTTC.

CDR3 nucleotide sequence: TGCGCCAGCAGCCAAGATCGAGACTTAAGACAGGCCAGCTCCTACAATGAGCAGTTCTTC. Translation gives CASSQDRDLRQASSYNEQFF. This chain uses TRBV4-3 with TRBJ2-1; the D gene is possibly TRBD1 (6 bases). The CDR3 contains 20 residues. Looked up from germline, CDR1 is LGHNA and CDR2 is YSLEER. Trimming removed 0 bases from V and 0 bases from J, with 21 bases in between.

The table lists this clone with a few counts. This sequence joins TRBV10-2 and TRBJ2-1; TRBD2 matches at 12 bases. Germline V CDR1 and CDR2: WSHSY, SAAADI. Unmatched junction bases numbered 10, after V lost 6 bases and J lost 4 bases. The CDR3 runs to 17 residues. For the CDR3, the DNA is TGCGCCAGCAGCCCTAGCGGGGGGGTAAGCGTATACAATGAGCAGTTCTTC. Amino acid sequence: CASSPSGGVSVYNEQFF.

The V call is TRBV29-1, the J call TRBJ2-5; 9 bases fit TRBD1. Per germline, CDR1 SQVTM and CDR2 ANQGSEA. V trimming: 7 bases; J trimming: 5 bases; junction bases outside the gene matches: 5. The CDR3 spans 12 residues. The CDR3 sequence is CSAWDRAETQYF. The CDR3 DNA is TGCAGCGCCTGGGACAGGGCTGAGACCCAGTACTTC.

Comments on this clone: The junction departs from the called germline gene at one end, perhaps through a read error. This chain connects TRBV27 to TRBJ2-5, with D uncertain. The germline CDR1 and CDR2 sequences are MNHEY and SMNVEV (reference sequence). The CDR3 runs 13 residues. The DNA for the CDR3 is TGTGCCAGCAGTTTATTGGACCAGGAGACCCAGTACTTC. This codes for CASSLLDQETQYF.

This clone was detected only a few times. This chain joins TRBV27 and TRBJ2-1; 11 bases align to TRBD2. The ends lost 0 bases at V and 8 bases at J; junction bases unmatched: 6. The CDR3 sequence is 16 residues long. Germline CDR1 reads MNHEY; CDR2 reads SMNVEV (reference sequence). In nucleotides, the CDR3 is TGTGCCAGCAGTTTATCGGGTAGCGGGGGGGCCCATGAGCAGTTCTTC. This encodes CASSLSGSGGAHEQFF.

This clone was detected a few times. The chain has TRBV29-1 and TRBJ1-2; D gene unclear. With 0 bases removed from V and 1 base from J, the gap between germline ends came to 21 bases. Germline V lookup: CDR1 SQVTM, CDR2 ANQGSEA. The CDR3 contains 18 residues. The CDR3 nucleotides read TGCAGCGTTGAAGATCTTGGTGGTGTGGGCCGGAATAACTATGGCTACACCTTC. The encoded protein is CSVEDLGGVGRNNYGYTF.

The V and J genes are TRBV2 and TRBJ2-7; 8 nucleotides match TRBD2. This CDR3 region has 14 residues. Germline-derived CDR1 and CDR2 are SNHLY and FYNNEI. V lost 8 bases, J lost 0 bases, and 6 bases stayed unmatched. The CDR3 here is CASESGGSSYEQYF. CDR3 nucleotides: TGTGCCAGCGAAAGCGGGGGAAGCTCCTACGAGCAGTACTTC.

CDR3 in DNA: TGTGCCAGCTATAGCCTAGGGGAAGCTGGAAACACCATATATTTT. Its protein product is CASYSLGEAGNTIYF. The chain is built from TRBV2 and TRBJ1-3; D is perhaps TRBD1 (5 bases). Germline CDR1 is SNHLY and CDR2 is FYNNEI. This CDR3 contains 15 residues. V was trimmed by 8 bases and J by 2 bases, leaving 16 bases between them.

CDR3 nucleotide sequence: TGCGCCAGCAGCCAAGAGAAAATAGGGGATAGCAATCAGCCCCAGCATTTT. It yields the protein CASSQEKIGDSNQPQHF. This chain uses TRBV4-1 with TRBJ1-5, with a possible D match to TRBD1 (5 bases). This CDR3 contains 17 residues. V was shortened by 0 bases and J by 0 bases, with 12 bases between the two germline ends. Germline CDR1 MGHRA, CDR2 YSYEKL.

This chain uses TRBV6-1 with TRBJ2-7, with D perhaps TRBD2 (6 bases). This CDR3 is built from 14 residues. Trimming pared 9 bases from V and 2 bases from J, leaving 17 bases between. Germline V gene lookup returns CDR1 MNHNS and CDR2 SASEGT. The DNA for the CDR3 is TGTGCCAGTGCCCGTTGGGAGGACCCCTACGAGCAGTACTTC. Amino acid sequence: CASARWEDPYEQYF.

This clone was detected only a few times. The CDR3, as DNA: TGCGCCAGCAGCTTGTCATTGGGGCCTTTAAGGGACTATGGCTACACCTTC. Residues: CASSLSLGPLRDYGYTF. This chain uses TRBV5-1 with TRBJ1-2, with D maybe TRBD1 (5 bases). Germline values: CDR1 SGHRS, CDR2 YFSETQ. Trimming left V 1 base short and J 3 bases short, with 19 bases between. The CDR3 sequence is 17 residues long.

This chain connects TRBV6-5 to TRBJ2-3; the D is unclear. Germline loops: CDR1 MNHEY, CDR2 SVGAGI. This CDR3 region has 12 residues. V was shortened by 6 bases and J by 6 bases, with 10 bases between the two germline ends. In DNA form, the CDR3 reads TGTGCCAGCAGCCCACATGGGGATACGCAGTATTTT. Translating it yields CASSPHGDTQYF.

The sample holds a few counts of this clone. The CDR3 is CASSSGLAGNEQFF. The CDR3 DNA sequence: TGTGCCAGCAGCTCCGGACTAGCGGGGAACGAGCAGTTCTTC. The chain uses TRBV14 and TRBJ2-1; TRBD2 aligns across 12 bases. This CDR3 is built from 14 residues. CDR1 is SGHDN and CDR2 is FVKESK in the germline V gene. Losses at the gene ends were 5 bases for V and 10 bases for J; bases not matched to a gene: 6.

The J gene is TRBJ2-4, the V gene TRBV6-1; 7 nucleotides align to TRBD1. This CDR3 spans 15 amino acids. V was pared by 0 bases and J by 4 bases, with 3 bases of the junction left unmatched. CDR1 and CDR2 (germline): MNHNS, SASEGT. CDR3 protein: CASSEAPGQKNIQYF. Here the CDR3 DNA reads TGTGCCAGCAGTGAAGCGCCGGGACAGAAAAACATTCAGTACTTC.

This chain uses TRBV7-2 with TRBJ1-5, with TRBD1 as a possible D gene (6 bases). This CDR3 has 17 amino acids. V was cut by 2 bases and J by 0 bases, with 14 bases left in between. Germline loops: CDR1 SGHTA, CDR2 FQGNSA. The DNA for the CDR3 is TGTGCCAGCAGCTTAACAACAGGGATTTATAGCAATCAGCCCCAGCATTTT. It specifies CASSLTTGIYSNQPQHF.

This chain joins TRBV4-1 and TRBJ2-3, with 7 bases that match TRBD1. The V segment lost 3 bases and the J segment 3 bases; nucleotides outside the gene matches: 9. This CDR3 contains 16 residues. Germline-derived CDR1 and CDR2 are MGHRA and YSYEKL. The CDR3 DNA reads TGCGCCAGCAGCCACCCCCAGGGGGTCGGTACAGATACGCAGTATTTT. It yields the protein CASSHPQGVGTDTQYF.

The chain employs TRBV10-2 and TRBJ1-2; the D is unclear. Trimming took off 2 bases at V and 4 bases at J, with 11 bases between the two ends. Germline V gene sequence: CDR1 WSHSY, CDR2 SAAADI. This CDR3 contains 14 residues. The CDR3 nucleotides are TGCGCCAGCAGTGAGCCCAGCCAGTTCTATGGCTACACCTTC. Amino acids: CASSEPSQFYGYTF.